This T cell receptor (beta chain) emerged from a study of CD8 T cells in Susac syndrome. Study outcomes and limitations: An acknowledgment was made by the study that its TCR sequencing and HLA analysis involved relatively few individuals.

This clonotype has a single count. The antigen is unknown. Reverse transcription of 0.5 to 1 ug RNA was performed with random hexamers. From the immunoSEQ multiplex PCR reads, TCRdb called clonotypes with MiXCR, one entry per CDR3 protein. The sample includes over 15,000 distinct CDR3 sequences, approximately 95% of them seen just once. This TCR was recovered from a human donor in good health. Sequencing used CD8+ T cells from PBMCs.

The CDR3 nucleotides read TGCGCCAGCAGCTTGGACAGGGTTTGGACTGAAGCTTTCTTT. As protein: CASSLDRVWTEAFF. The genes are TRBV5-1 and TRBJ1-1; maybe TRBD1 (6 bases). Germline CDR1 reads SGHRS; CDR2 reads YFSETQ. CDR3 size: 14 residues. Trimming stripped 0 bases from V and 5 bases from J, with 11 bases between.